Sequencing of this T cell receptor (beta chain) was carried out in a study of T cells after yellow fever vaccination. V trimming: 3 bases; J trimming: 6 bases; junction bases outside the gene matches: 6. Germline CDR1 is SEHNR and CDR2 is FQNEAQ (reference sequence). The CDR3 runs 15 residues. In this sample, this clonotype turned up many times. TCRdb re-called the 5' RACE reads with MiXCR, one entry per CDR3 protein. Of 150,000 to 200,000 distinct CDR3 sequences in the sample, approximately 11% were seen once. The V gene is TRBV7-9, the J gene TRBJ2-5; 11 nucleotides line up with TRBD1. This TCR came from a man younger than 35 who received the YFV17D yellow fever vaccine. This specimen was CD8+ T cells sorted from PBMCs, taken 15 days after the yellow fever booster vaccination. The CDR3 spells CASSFSRTGGKTQYF. For the CDR3, the DNA is TGTGCCAGCAGCTTTTCCCGGACAGGGGGCAAGACCCAGTACTTC.